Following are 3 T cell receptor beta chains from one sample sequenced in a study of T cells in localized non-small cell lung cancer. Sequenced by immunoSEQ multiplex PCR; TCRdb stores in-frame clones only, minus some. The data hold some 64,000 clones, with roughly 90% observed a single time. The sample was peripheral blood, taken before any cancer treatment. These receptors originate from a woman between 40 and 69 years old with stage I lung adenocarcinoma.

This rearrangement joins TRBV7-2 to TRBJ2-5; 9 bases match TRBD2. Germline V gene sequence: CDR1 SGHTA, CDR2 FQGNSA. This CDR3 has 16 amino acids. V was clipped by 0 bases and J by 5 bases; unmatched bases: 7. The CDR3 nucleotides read TGTGCCAGCAGCTTAGCTAGCGGGAGAGGCGGTGAGACCCAGTACTTC. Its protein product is CASSLASGRGGETQYF.

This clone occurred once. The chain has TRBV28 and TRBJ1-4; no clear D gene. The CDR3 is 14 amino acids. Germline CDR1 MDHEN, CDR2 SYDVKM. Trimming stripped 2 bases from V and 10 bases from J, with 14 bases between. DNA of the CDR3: TGTGCCAGCAGTTTACAGATCCCCCAGATAAAACTGTTTTTT. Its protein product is CASSLQIPQIKLFF.

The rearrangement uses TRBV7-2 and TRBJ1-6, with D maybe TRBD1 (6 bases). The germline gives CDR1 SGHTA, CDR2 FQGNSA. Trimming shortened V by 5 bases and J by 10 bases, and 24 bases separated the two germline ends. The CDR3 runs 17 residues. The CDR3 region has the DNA TGTGCCAGCAGCCCCGCGGTGGGTGGGGGGGCCGGGTCACCCCTCCACTTT. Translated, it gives CASSPAVGGGAGSPLHF.